This TCR beta chain originates from a study of blood T cell repertoires in COVID-19 (dated by TCRdb to 2018 to 2021). Regarding the complete study: Collaborator samples came from the United States, Italy and Spain and covered acute and convalescent phases of COVID-19. The material from the prospective study consisted of cDNA or gDNA derived from T cells, B-cell-depleted T cells, or PBMCs. Deeply sampled blood TCRbeta repertoires from subjects exposed to, actively infected with, or recovered from COVID-19 were included in the dataset. The repertoires were released in a freely available public database intended as a resource for research on the immune response to SARS-CoV-2. The samples were drawn from two sources: the first 160 participants of the ongoing ImmuneRACE study, and 1,200 or so subjects contributed by 6 global collaborators. Nearly every sample came with metadata listing a de-identified subject ID, COVID-19 status, age in years and sex. Where available, HLA class I and class II types were taken from metadata supplied by the sample provider and were not determined by assay-based typing. The study at large found these results: The quantity of clinical and demographic metadata differed by source and by participant and was supplied without curation.

From the germline V gene, CDR1 is SGHTA and CDR2 is FQGNSA. V sheds 2 bases and J sheds 7 bases, leaving 12 bases between their ends. The CDR3 starts with the cysteine, ends with the phenylalanine, and has 15 residues. CDR3 DNA is the only sequence kept; it has 45 bases, read in frame from the first base. In its sample, this clone was seen once. Its antigen remains undetermined. Qualities for individual bases were not recorded, and no much larger clone is one base off. Participants in the prospective study were aged roughly 18 to 100 years, lived in more than 20 United States geographic areas, and enrolled through a virtual design. In the prospective study, participants were assigned to cohorts based on the clinical history participants reported in a screening survey and a study questionnaire. Recovered participants in ImmuneRACE Cohort 3 were defined by two consecutive negative NP/OP PCR tests, clearance by a healthcare professional, or resolution of symptoms. In the prospective study, mobile phlebotomists collected whole blood, serum and a nasopharyngeal or oropharyngeal swab from each participant. Participants in the prospective study had the option to provide additional blood draws and questionnaires over a roughly 2-month period. Blood samples from the prospective study were shipped frozen or at room temperature prior to DNA extraction.

TCRbeta CDR3 regions were amplified from genomic DNA using the immunoSEQ Assay, a bias-controlled multiplex PCR. Per the original workflow: Nucleated cell counts per sample were estimated from amplification of reference gene primers within the assay. Sequence reads were collapsed and filtered to measure the absolute abundance of every unique TCRbeta CDR3 rearrangement. For each sample, productive Simpson clonality was calculated as the square root of Simpson's diversity index over productive rearrangements. TCRdb holds this immuneACCESS table with in-frame rearrangements only. Some clones are missing; in checked studies, unresolved V genes explain under half, and the rest has no known cause. The DNA was the basis for D and trimming; V, J and clone size are from that table. This sample lists more than 200,000 clones; 70% to 90% were detected once. 11% of the sample goes to the ten largest clones.

Sequenced: PBMCs or T cells enriched from blood (not recorded which). Rearrangement joined TRBV7-2 to TRBJ1-6; the D gene is unclear. This clonotype originated in a man aged 25-40 years who had recovered from COVID-19. CDR3 reads: CASSLLGESNSPLHF. The base sequence is TGTGCCAGCAGCTTATTAGGAGAGTCCAATTCACCCCTCCACTTT.